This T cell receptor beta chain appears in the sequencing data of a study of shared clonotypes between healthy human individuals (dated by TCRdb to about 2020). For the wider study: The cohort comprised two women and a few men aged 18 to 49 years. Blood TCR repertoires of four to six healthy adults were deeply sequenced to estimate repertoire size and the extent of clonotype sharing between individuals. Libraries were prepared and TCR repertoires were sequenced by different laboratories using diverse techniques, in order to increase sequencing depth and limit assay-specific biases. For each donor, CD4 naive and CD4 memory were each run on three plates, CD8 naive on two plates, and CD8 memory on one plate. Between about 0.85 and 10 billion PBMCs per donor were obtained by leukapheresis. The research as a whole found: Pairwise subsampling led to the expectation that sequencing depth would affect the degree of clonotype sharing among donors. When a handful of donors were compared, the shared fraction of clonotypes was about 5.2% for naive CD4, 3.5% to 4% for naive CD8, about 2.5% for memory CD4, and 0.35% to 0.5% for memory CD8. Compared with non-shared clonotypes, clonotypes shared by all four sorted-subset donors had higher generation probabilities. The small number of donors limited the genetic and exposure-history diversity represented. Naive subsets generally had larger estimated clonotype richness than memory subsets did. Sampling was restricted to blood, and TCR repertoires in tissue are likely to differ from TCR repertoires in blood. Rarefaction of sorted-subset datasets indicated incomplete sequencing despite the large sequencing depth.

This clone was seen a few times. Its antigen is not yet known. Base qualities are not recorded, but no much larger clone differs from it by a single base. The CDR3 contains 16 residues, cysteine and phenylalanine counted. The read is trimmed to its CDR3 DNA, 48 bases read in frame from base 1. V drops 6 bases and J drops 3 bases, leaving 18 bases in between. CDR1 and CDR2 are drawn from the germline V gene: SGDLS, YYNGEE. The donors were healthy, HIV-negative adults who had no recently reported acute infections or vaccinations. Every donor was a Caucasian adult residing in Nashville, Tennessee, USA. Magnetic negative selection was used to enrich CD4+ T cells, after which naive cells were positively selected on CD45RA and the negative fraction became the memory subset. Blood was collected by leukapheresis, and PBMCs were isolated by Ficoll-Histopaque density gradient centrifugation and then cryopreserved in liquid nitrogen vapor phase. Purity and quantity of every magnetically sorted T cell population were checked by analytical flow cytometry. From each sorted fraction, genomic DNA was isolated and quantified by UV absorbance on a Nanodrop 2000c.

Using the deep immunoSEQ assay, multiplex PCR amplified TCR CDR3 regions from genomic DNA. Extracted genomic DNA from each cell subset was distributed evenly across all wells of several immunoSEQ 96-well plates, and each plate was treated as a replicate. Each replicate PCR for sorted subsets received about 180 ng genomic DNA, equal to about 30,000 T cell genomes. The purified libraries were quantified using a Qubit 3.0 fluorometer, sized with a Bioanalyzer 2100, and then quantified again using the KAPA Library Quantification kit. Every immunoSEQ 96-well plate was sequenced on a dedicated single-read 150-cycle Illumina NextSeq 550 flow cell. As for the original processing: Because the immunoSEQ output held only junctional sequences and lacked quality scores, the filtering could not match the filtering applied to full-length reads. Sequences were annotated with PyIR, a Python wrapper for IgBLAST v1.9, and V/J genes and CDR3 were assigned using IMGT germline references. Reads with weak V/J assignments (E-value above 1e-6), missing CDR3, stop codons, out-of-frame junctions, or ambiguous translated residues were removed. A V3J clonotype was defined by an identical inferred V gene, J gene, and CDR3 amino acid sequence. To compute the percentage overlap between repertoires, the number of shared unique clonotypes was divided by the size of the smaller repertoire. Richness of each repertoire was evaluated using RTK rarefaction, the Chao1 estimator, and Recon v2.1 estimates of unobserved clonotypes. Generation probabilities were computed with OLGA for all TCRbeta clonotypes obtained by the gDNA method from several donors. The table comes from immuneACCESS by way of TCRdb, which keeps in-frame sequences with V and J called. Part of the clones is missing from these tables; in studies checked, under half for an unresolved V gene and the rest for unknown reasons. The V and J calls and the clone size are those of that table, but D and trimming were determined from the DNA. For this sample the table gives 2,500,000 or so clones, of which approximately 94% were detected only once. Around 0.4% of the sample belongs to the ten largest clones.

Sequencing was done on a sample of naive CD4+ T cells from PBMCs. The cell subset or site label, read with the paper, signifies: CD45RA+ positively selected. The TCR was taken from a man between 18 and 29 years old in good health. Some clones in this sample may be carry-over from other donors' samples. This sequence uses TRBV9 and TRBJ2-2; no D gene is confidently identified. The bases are TGTGCCAGCACTGGGTCTGCAACATGGGACACCGGGGAGCTGTTTTTT. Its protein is CASTGSATWDTGELFF.